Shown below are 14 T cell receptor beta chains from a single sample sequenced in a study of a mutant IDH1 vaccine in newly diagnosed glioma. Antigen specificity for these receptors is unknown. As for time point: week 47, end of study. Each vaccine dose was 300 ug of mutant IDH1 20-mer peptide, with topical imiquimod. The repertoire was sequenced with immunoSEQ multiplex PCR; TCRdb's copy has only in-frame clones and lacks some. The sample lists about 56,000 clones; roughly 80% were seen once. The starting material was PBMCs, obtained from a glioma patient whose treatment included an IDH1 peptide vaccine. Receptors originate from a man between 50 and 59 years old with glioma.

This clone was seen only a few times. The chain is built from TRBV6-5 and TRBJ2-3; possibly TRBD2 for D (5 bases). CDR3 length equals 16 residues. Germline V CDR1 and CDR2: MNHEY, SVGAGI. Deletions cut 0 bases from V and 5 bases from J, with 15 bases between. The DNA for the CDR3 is TGTGCCAGCAGTTACTCGTCCACCCCACGGGGAGATACGCAGTATTTT. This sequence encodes CASSYSSTPRGDTQYF.

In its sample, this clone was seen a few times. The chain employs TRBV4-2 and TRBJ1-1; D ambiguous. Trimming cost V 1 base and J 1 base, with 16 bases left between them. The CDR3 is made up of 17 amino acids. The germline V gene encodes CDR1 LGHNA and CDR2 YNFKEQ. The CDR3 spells CASSQGMDRRQNTEAFF. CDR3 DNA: TGTGCCAGCAGCCAAGGAATGGACCGCCGGCAGAACACTGAAGCTTTCTTT.

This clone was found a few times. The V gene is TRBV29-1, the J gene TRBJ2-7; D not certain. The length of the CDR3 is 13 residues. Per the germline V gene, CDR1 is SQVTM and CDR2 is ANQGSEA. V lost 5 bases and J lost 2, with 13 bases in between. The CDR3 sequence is CSVSGRSAYEQYF. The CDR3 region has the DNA TGCAGCGTTAGTGGCAGGTCAGCCTACGAGCAGTACTTC.

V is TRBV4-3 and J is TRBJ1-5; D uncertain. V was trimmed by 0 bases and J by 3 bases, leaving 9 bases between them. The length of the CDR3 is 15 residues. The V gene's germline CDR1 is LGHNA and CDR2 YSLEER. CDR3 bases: TGCGCCAGCAGCCAAGATATGAGTTCCAATCAGCCCCAGCATTTT. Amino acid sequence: CASSQDMSSNQPQHF.

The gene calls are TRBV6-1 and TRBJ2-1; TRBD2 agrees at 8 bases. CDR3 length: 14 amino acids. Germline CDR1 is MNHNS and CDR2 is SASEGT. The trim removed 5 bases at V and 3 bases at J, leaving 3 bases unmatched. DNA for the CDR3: TGTGCCAGCAGTTGGACTAGCATCTACAATGAGCAGTTCTTC. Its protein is CASSWTSIYNEQFF.

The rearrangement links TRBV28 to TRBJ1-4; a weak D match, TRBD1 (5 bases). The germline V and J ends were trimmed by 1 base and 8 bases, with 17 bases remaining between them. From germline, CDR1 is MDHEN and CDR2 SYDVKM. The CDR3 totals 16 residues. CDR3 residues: CASSLLSGDEGEKLFF. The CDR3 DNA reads TGTGCCAGCAGTTTATTGTCCGGGGATGAGGGGGAAAAACTGTTTTTT.

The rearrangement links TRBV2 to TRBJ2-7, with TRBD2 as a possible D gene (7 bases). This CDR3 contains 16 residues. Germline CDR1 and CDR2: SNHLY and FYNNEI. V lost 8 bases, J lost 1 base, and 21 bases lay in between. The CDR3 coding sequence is TGTGCCAGCCGAAACAGGGAGGGTGGGTTTTCCTACGAGCAGTACTTC. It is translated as CASRNREGGFSYEQYF.

CDR3 sequence: CASSLQENTEAFF. The CDR3 coding sequence is TGTGCCAGCAGCTTACAGGAGAACACTGAAGCTTTCTTT. This sequence joins TRBV7-3 and TRBJ1-1; D is uncertain. CDR1 is SGHTA, CDR2 FQGTGA, per germline. V was shortened by 2 bases and J by 1 base, with 5 bases between the two germline ends. The CDR3 consists of 13 residues.

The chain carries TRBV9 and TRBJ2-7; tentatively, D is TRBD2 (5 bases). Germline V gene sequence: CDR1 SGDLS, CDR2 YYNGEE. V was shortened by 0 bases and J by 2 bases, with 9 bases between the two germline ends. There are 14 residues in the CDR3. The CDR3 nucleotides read TGTGCCAGCAGCGTAGCCGCCGGGGCCTACGAGCAGTACTTC. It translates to CASSVAAGAYEQYF.

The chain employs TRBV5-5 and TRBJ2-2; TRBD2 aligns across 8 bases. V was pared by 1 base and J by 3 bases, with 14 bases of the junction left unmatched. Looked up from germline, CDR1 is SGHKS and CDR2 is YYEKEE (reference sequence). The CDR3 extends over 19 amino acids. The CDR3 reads CASSLSFSGGAWDTGELFF. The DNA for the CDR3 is TGTGCCAGCAGCTTGTCCTTTTCCGGGGGGGCCTGGGACACCGGGGAGCTGTTTTTT.

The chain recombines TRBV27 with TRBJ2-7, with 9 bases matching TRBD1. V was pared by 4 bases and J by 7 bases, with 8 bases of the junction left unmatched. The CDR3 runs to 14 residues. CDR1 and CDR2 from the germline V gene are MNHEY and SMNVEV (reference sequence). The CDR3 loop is CASSSGQGKGEQYF. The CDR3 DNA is TGTGCCAGCAGTTCGGGACAGGGTAAAGGAGAGCAGTACTTC.

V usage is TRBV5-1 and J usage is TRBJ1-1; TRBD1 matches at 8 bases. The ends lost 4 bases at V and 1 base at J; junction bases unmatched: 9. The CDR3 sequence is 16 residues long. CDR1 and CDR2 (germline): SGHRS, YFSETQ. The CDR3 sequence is CASSPDRAPRNTEAFF. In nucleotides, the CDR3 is TGCGCCAGCAGCCCGGACAGGGCACCGAGGAACACTGAAGCTTTCTTT.

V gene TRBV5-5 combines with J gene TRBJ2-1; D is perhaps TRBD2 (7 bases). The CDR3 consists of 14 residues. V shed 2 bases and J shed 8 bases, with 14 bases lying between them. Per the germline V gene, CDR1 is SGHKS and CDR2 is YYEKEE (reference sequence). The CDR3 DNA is TGTGCCAGCAGCTTCTCCGGGGGGCCAGATGAGCAGTTCTTC. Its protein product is CASSFSGGPDEQFF.

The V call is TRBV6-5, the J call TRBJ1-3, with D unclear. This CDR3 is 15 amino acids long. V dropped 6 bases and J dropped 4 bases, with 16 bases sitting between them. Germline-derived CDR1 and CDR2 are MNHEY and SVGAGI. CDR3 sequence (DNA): TGTGCCAGCAGCCCCGGCCTTGGGTTCGGAAACACCATATATTTT. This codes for CASSPGLGFGNTIYF.